One sample yielded the 22 T cell receptor beta chains listed below, sequenced in a study of T cell responses to AZD1222 COVID-19 vaccine. Only in-frame clones appear in the TCRdb table, and some are missing; sequencing was by immunoSEQ multiplex PCR. The repertoire holds about 96,000 clones, under 90% seen once, with 26% in the top ten. Sequenced here: peripheral blood, sampled on day 0 of AZD1222 vaccination. All receptors come from an adult in good health.

V is TRBV6-5 and J is TRBJ2-3, with a weak D call TRBD1 (6 bases). V lost 0 bases and J lost 6, with 13 bases in between. Germline assignment: CDR1 MNHEY and CDR2 SVGAGI. CDR3 length: 15 amino acids. The CDR3 nucleotides are TGTGCCAGCAGTTACTCGATCCAGGGGATGGATACGCAGTATTTT. Translation gives CASSYSIQGMDTQYF.

The chain couples TRBV18 to TRBJ2-2; D uncertain. Trimming shortened V by 6 bases and J by 2 bases, and 13 bases separated the two germline ends. The CDR3 length is 15 residues. CDR1 KGHSH and CDR2 LQKENI come from the germline V gene. CDR3 in DNA: TGTGCCAGCTCCCACGCACGAGGCAACACCGGGGAGCTGTTTTTT. As protein: CASSHARGNTGELFF.

This rearrangement joins TRBV27 to TRBJ1-5; 10 nucleotides align to TRBD1. The CDR3 loop spans 15 amino acids. The ends lost 2 bases at V and 6 bases at J; junction bases unmatched: 4. The germline CDR1 and CDR2 sequences are MNHEY and SMNVEV (reference sequence). In DNA, the CDR3 is TGTGCCAGCAGTTTAGGCGGGACAGGGGTTCAGCCCCAGCATTTT. This gives the protein CASSLGGTGVQPQHF.

The chain is built from TRBV4-2 and TRBJ2-5; possibly TRBD1 for D (6 bases). This CDR3 contains 17 residues. Germline V lookup: CDR1 LGHNA, CDR2 YNFKEQ. V lost 7 bases and J 4 bases, leaving 25 bases between the germline ends. CDR3 sequence: CASTTGAAWDGGETQYF. The CDR3 bases are TGTGCCAGCACGACAGGAGCTGCTTGGGATGGGGGAGAGACCCAGTACTTC.

The chain uses TRBV7-3 and TRBJ1-2, with a possible D match to TRBD1 (6 bases). Germline CDR1 is SGHTA and CDR2 is FQGTGA. The CDR3 consists of 14 residues. V lost 2 bases and J lost 4, with 11 bases in between. CDR3 sequence: CASSLGGPSYGYTF. CDR3 bases: TGTGCCAGCAGCTTAGGGGGGCCTAGCTATGGCTACACCTTC.

The V call is TRBV29-1, the J call TRBJ1-2; TRBD1 aligns across 7 bases. From germline, CDR1 is SQVTM and CDR2 ANQGSEA. The CDR3 totals 14 residues. After removal of 5 bases from V and 0 bases from J, the junction contained 6 bases not matched to a gene. Here the CDR3 DNA reads TGCAGCGTTAACACAGGGGTGACTAACTATGGCTACACCTTC. Its translation: CSVNTGVTNYGYTF.

V gene TRBV7-8 combines with J gene TRBJ2-7; 9 nucleotides match TRBD1. Germline CDR1 SGHVS, CDR2 FQNEAQ. CDR3 size: 13 residues. Germline trimming cut 6 bases from V and 2 bases from J; bases unmatched to any gene: 2. CDR3 amino acids: CASRTGGTYEQYF. CDR3 bases: TGTGCCAGCAGAACAGGGGGCACCTACGAGCAGTACTTC.

The V gene is TRBV7-2, the J gene TRBJ2-5; tentative D call: TRBD2 (5 bases). The ends were cut back, 6 bases at V and 1 base at J, with 12 bases in the middle. This CDR3 spans 14 amino acids. Germline CDR1 SGHTA, CDR2 FQGNSA. CDR3 in DNA: TGTGCCAGCAGACTCAAACGGGGCCAAGAGACCCAGTACTTC. Its protein product is CASRLKRGQETQYF.

The chain carries TRBV7-9 and TRBJ2-7; no reliable D call. CDR1 and CDR2 (germline): SEHNR, FQNEAQ (reference sequence). V lost 5 bases and J 5 bases, leaving 13 bases between the germline ends. This CDR3 has 13 residues. The CDR3 loop is CASSQLRRHEQYF. In nucleotides, the CDR3 is TGTGCCAGCAGCCAGCTCAGACGGCACGAGCAGTACTTC.

V and J are TRBV7-2 and TRBJ2-7; a possible D gene is TRBD2 (6 bases). V lost 5 bases and J lost 2, with 28 bases in between. CDR3 size: 19 residues. The V gene's germline CDR1 is SGHTA and CDR2 FQGNSA. CDR3 in amino acids: CASSTRVGLLAERAYEQYF. The CDR3 bases are TGTGCCAGCAGCACGCGCGTCGGATTGTTAGCGGAGAGAGCCTACGAGCAGTACTTC.

The J gene is TRBJ2-1, the V gene TRBV7-3, with TRBD2 identical over 11 bases. The CDR3 is 15 amino acids. Germline assignment: CDR1 SGHTA and CDR2 FQGTGA. Trimming removed 2 bases from V and 7 bases from J; junction bases left unmatched: 4. CDR3 protein: CASSLLGLAENEQFF. CDR3 sequence (DNA): TGTGCCAGCAGCTTATTGGGACTAGCGGAAAATGAGCAGTTCTTC.

The chain employs TRBV28 and TRBJ1-1; tentatively, D is TRBD1 (5 bases). The V and J ends lost 7 bases and 1 base respectively, with 10 bases between them. Germline values: CDR1 MDHEN, CDR2 SYDVKM. CDR3 size: 13 residues. The CDR3 protein is CASIPGGNTEAFF. As DNA, the CDR3 is TGTGCCAGCATCCCGGGGGGGAACACTGAAGCTTTCTTT. The variable domain in full, completed from reference TRBV28 and TRBJ1-1, reads DVKVTQSSRYLVKRTGEKVFLECVQDMDHENMFWYRQDPGLGLRLIYFSYDVKMKEKGDIPEGYSVSREKKERFSLILESASTNQTSMYLCASIPGGNTEAFFGQGTRLTVV.

The rearrangement links TRBV19 to TRBJ2-5; 15 nucleotides agree with TRBD2. The CDR3 length is 15 residues. Per the germline V gene, CDR1 is LNHDA and CDR2 is SQIVND (reference sequence). With 5 bases clipped from V and 7 bases from J, the junction kept 5 bases outside the gene matches. The CDR3 DNA is TGTGCCAGTAGTCTTGGGACTAGCGGGAGGAGGACCCAGTACTTC. It encodes CASSLGTSGRRTQYF.

V usage is TRBV19 and J usage is TRBJ1-3; D might be TRBD1 (6 bases). Germline V gives CDR1 LNHDA, CDR2 SQIVND (reference sequence). Trimming removed 11 bases at V and 1 base at J, with 18 bases between. The CDR3 runs 15 residues. DNA for the CDR3: TGTGCCTCCCTGGGGGGGCTTGCTTCTGGAAACACCATATATTTT. Residues: CASLGGLASGNTIYF.

This clone was counted once. The chain joins TRBV18 to TRBJ2-7, with TRBD1 identical over 7 bases. The V segment lost 5 bases and the J segment 3 bases; nucleotides outside the gene matches: 7. Germline lookup yields CDR1 KGHSH and CDR2 LQKENI. CDR3 length: 14 amino acids. CDR3 in amino acids: CASSNLRDSYEQYF. CDR3 sequence (DNA): TGTGCCAGCTCAAACCTTCGGGACAGCTACGAGCAGTACTTC.

The chain uses TRBV5-1 and TRBJ1-4, with D maybe TRBD1 (6 bases). This CDR3 contains 14 residues. In germline, CDR1 is SGHRS, CDR2 YFSETQ. Trimming took 3 bases from V and 5 from J, leaving 11 bases between them. The CDR3 region has the DNA TGCGCCAGCAGCTCGGGACACGCGAATGAAAAACTGTTTTTT. Encoded protein: CASSSGHANEKLFF.

V and J are TRBV7-5 and TRBJ2-7; the listed D gene, TRBD1, was not tested against the DNA. TRBV7-5 is reported as a pseudogene. The CDR3 runs 15 residues. The chain's CDR3 is CARSHTGTLSYEQYF. In nucleotides, the CDR3 is TGTGCCAGAAGCCACACCGGGACATTATCCTACGAGCAGTACTTC.

This rearrangement joins TRBV28 to TRBJ1-5; D remains unclear. CDR1 MDHEN and CDR2 SYDVKM come from the germline V gene. Trimming removed 2 bases from V and 6 bases from J, with 5 bases in between. This CDR3 has 12 residues. DNA of the CDR3: TGTGCCAGCAGTTTAATCCGTCAGCCCCAGCATTTT. It specifies CASSLIRQPQHF. Full variable domain (outside the CDR3, taken from reference TRBV28 and TRBJ1-5): DVKVTQSSRYLVKRTGEKVFLECVQDMDHENMFWYRQDPGLGLRLIYFSYDVKMKEKGDIPEGYSVSREKKERFSLILESASTNQTSMYLCASSLIRQPQHFGDGTRLSIL.

The chain uses TRBV28 and TRBJ2-7; TRBD1 is a possible D gene (6 bases). The CDR3 has 13 amino acids. Looked up from germline, CDR1 is MDHEN and CDR2 is SYDVKM. The CDR3 DNA follows: TGTGCTACCGTGGGGGCAAGCCAGCTCGAGCAGTACTTC. It is translated as CATVGASQLEQYF.

The chain is built from TRBV7-9 and TRBJ2-1; D gene unclear. V dropped 4 bases and J dropped 1 base, with 11 bases sitting between them. This CDR3 spans 15 amino acids. From germline, CDR1 is SEHNR and CDR2 FQNEAQ (reference sequence). DNA for the CDR3: TGTGCCAGCAGCTCGTTTGCGGAGTCCTACAATGAGCAGTTCTTC. Protein sequence: CASSSFAESYNEQFF. The whole variable domain, remainder taken from reference TRBV7-9 and TRBJ2-1, is DTGVSQNPRHKITKRGQNVTFRCDPISEHNRLYWYRQTLGQGPEFLTYFQNEAQLEKSRLLSDRFSAERPKGSFSTLEIQRTEQGDSAMYLCASSSFAESYNEQFFGPGTRLTVL.

The rearrangement links TRBV30 to TRBJ2-1; 9 bases fit TRBD2. CDR3 size: 15 residues. Per germline, CDR1 GTSNPN and CDR2 SVGIG (reference sequence). J gave up 4 bases and V 1 base, and 5 bases lay outside the gene matches. The CDR3 DNA follows: TGTGCCTGGAGTGCAGGTAGCGGGAGATACAATGAGCAGTTCTTC. Translation gives CAWSAGSGRYNEQFF.

The chain uses TRBV12-3 or TRBV12-4 and TRBJ1-6; D call uncertain. CDR3 length: 13 residues. Between the trimmed V and J ends, which lost 5 bases and 10 bases, there was a span of 12 bases. The CDR3 loop reads CASSPRALSPLHF. CDR3 coding DNA: TGTGCCAGCAGTCCGAGGGCACTATCACCCCTCCACTTT.